The entry below gives a single T cell receptor (beta chain) sequence along with its context. This specimen belongs to a study of shared clonotypes between healthy human individuals. With 4 bases clipped from V and 2 bases from J, the junction kept 14 bases outside the gene matches. CDR1 and CDR2 from the germline V gene are SGHNT and YYREEE (reference sequence). The CDR3 length is 17 residues. Method: immunoSEQ multiplex PCR; TCRdb's copy keeps in-frame clones and lacks some. This repertoire shows some 2,400,000 clones, under 97% found once; its top ten account for 0.1% to 0.15%. The chain recombines TRBV5-4 with TRBJ1-2; TRBD1 agrees at 7 bases. This clonotype was obtained from a man aged 18 to 35 in good health. Specimen: naive CD4+ T cells sorted from blood. As for subset: CD45RA+ positively selected. CDR3 sequence (DNA): TGTGCCAGCAGCGGCCCTATCAACGACAGGGAAAACTATGGCTACACCTTC. As protein: CASSGPINDRENYGYTF.